These 6 T cell receptor beta chains were sequenced from one sample in a study of OX40 agonist ivuxolimab in advanced cancers. TCRdb's table, derived via immunoSEQ multiplex PCR, lists solely in-frame clones and lacks some. Of tens of thousands of clones listed, about 76% are singletons. This sample comprised CD4+ or CD8+ T cells sorted from blood, obtained in a trial of the OX40 agonist ivuxolimab. The receptors originated from an adult with an advanced solid tumor such as melanoma, head and neck, liver or kidney cancer.

The sample holds one count of this clone. The chain is built from TRBV28 and TRBJ2-1; 7 nucleotides align to TRBD2. There are 16 residues in the CDR3. V lost 8 bases, J lost 7 bases, and 17 bases stayed unmatched. The germline V gene has CDR1 MDHEN and CDR2 SYDVKM. The CDR3 DNA reads TGTGCCAGCCACACCTCGAGGGAGGGGACTTGGAATGAGCAGTTCTTC. The encoded protein is CASHTSREGTWNEQFF.

The DNA for the CDR3 is TGCGCCAGCAGCTACCGCCGCAGGTTGCACTCCTACGAGCAGTACGTC. This translates into CASSYRRRLHSYEQYV. V gene TRBV4-1 combines with J gene TRBJ2-7; D call uncertain. V dropped 5 bases and J dropped 0 bases, with 17 bases sitting between them. Germline V gene sequence: CDR1 MGHRA, CDR2 YSYEKL. The CDR3 has 16 amino acids.

The J gene is TRBJ2-1, the V gene TRBV5-1; D is uncertain. V shed 0 bases and J shed 7 bases, with 8 bases lying between them. Germline V gene sequence: CDR1 SGHRS, CDR2 YFSETQ. This CDR3 comprises 13 residues. The CDR3 loop reads CASSLAYGNEQFF. Here the CDR3 DNA reads TGCGCCAGCAGCTTGGCCTATGGGAATGAGCAGTTCTTC.

This clone was seen a handful of times. The chain employs TRBV14 and TRBJ2-1, with 11 bases aligning to TRBD2. Unmatched junction bases numbered 6, after V lost 4 bases and J lost 7 bases. CDR3 length: 15 residues. Per the germline V gene, CDR1 is SGHDN and CDR2 is FVKESK. CDR3 sequence: CASSPLAGGYNEQFF. CDR3 coding DNA: TGTGCCAGCAGCCCTCTAGCGGGAGGATATAATGAGCAGTTCTTC.

The chain carries TRBV7-6 and TRBJ1-4; D perhaps matches TRBD1 (6 bases). V lost 6 bases and J 4 bases, leaving 21 bases between the germline ends. CDR3 length: 17 amino acids. Germline V gene sequence: CDR1 SGHVS, CDR2 FNYEAQ. In DNA, the CDR3 is TGTGCCAGCAGTCCCAAAACCAACAGGGCATTTAATGAAAAACTGTTTTTT. Amino acids: CASSPKTNRAFNEKLFF.

The chain couples TRBV11-2 to TRBJ2-1; no firm D call. There are 15 residues in the CDR3. Trimming cost V 4 bases and J 4 bases, with 14 bases left between them. Germline lookup yields CDR1 SGHAT and CDR2 FQNNGV. This chain's CDR3 is CASSSLSRGYNEQFF. In DNA, the CDR3 is TGTGCCAGCAGCTCACTCTCACGTGGGTACAATGAGCAGTTCTTC.